The 9 T cell receptor beta chains below were found in one sample sequenced in a study of T cells after posttransplantation cyclophosphamide. TCRdb's copy holds only in-frame clones and misses some; the assay was immunoSEQ multiplex PCR. The sample shows fewer than 40,000 clones, none of them appearing just once. Sequenced input: PBMCs. The source of these receptors is a young woman in good health and a related stem cell transplant donor.

In its sample, this clone was seen a few times. The chain carries TRBV5-1 and TRBJ2-5, with 14 nucleotides matching TRBD2. The CDR3 contains 17 residues. Germline V CDR1 and CDR2: SGHRS, YFSETQ. Trimming removed 4 bases from V and 0 bases from J; junction bases left unmatched: 5. CDR3 DNA: TGCGCCAGCAGCACCGGACTAGCGGGGGGTTACCAAGAGACCCAGTACTTC. Protein: CASSTGLAGGYQETQYF.

V is TRBV6-5 and J is TRBJ2-3, with D perhaps TRBD2 (5 bases). Deletions cut 9 bases from V and 1 base from J, with 14 bases between. The CDR3 has 14 amino acids. Germline lookup yields CDR1 MNHEY and CDR2 SVGAGI. The CDR3 nucleotides are TGTGCCAGTAGCCGAGCGCGGGGCACAGATACGCAGTATTTT. It yields the protein CASSRARGTDTQYF.

This clone was counted many times. This chain uses TRBV19 with TRBJ1-5, with 8 bases aligning to TRBD1. The length of the CDR3 is 15 residues. V trimming: 5 bases; J trimming: 6 bases; junction bases outside the gene matches: 9. Per the germline V gene, CDR1 is LNHDA and CDR2 is SQIVND (reference sequence). CDR3 bases: TGTGCCAGTAGTTCCTCAGGGGGCGGTGGTCAGCCCCAGCATTTT. This translates into CASSSSGGGGQPQHF.

In its sample, this clone was seen many times. The chain employs TRBV5-1 and TRBJ1-3, with a weak D call TRBD1 (5 bases). This CDR3 comprises 15 residues. Germline V gene sequence: CDR1 SGHRS, CDR2 YFSETQ. Trimming shortened V by 1 base and J by 1 base, and 9 bases separated the two germline ends. The CDR3 is CASSLSGGSGNTIYF. The CDR3 region has the DNA TGCGCCAGCAGCTTGTCGGGGGGGTCTGGAAACACCATATATTTT.

This clone has ten or more counts. V and J are TRBV6-2 or TRBV6-3 and TRBJ1-1; D gene unclear. Germline V gives CDR1 MNHEY, CDR2 SVGEGT. V shed 3 bases and J shed 1 base, with 12 bases lying between them. The CDR3 is 15 residues long. The CDR3 nucleotides are TGTGCCAGCAGTTATCGAGGTCCGTGGAACACTGAAGCTTTCTTT. Amino acid sequence: CASSYRGPWNTEAFF.

This rearrangement joins TRBV9 to TRBJ2-2; perhaps TRBD2 as D (5 bases). Germline CDR1 reads SGDLS; CDR2 reads YYNGEE. V lost 4 bases and J lost 6, with 13 bases in between. This CDR3 contains 14 residues. The CDR3 DNA sequence: TGTGCCAGCAGCATGCGGGCCAGCGCCGGGGAGCTGTTTTTT. Residues: CASSMRASAGELFF.

This clone was observed many times. The same CDR3 is also encoded by other DNA sequences in this sample. J is TRBJ1-1 and V is TRBV19; 9 positions agree with TRBD1. CDR1 LNHDA and CDR2 SQIVND come from the germline V gene (reference sequence). This CDR3 has 13 residues. The V and J ends lost 5 bases and 4 bases, in that order; junction bases with no gene match: 2. CDR3 loop: CASSRTGATEAFF. The CDR3 region has the DNA TGTGCCAGTAGTCGGACAGGGGCCACTGAAGCTTTCTTT.

This clone was counted at least ten times. The chain couples TRBV28 to TRBJ2-2; 14 bases align to TRBD2. The CDR3 runs 17 residues. The trim removed 0 bases at V and 6 bases at J, leaving 3 bases unmatched. Germline CDR1 is MDHEN and CDR2 is SYDVKM. The CDR3 sequence: CASSLWRLAGGPGELFF. CDR3 nucleotides: TGTGCCAGCAGTTTATGGAGACTAGCGGGGGGGCCCGGGGAGCTGTTTTTT.

This clone was counted a few times. The genes are TRBV6-6 and TRBJ2-3, with D perhaps matching TRBD1 (5 bases). Trimming took off 6 bases at V and 4 bases at J, with 14 bases between the two ends. CDR3 size: 14 residues. From germline, CDR1 is MNHNY and CDR2 SVGAGI (reference sequence). In DNA form, the CDR3 reads TGTGCCAGCAGGTTCACCAGGGCGGCAGATACGCAGTATTTT. Its protein product is CASRFTRAADTQYF.